A selection of T cell receptor beta chains follows, all from one sample in a study of brain T cells in children with intractable seizures. Some clones are missing from TCRdb's copy, which holds only in-frame ones; the method was immunoSEQ multiplex PCR. The sample lists roughly 64,000 clones; approximately 94% were seen once. The material was peripheral blood, obtained at surgery. The receptors were sampled from a boy in the first two years of life with focal cortical dysplasia and intractable seizures. CDR3s include the opening cysteine and the closing phenylalanine or tryptophan. A D gene is named only where the DNA matches it firmly. Not every row has a clone size; where given, it reads once, few, many or a size class.

>once|TRBV9|TRBD2|TRBJ2-3
TGTGCCAGCAGCGTAGAGGCGGGAGCTAGCACAGATACGCAGTATTTT
CASSVEAGASTDTQYF
>NA|TRBV20-1|TRBD2|TRBJ2-7
TGCAGTGCTAGTGCGACTAGCGGGAATCCCTGGTGGCAGTACTTC
CSASATSGNPWWQYF
>NA|TRBV3-1/TRBV3-2|NA|TRBJ2-7
TGTGCCAGCCGTCTCAACGTTCCCTACGAGCAGTACTTC
CASRLNVPYEQYF
>once|TRBV9|NA|TRBJ2-2
TGTGCCAGCAGCGGGCAAAACACCGGGGAGCTGTTTTTT
CASSGQNTGELFF
>once|TRBV12-3/TRBV12-4|TRBD1|TRBJ1-2
TGTGCCAGCAGCTCCGACAGGGTGGGCTACACCTTC
CASSSDRVGYTF
>NA|TRBV3-1/TRBV3-2|TRBD2|TRBJ2-1
TGTGCCAGCAGCCTTAGCGGGGGGGCCAATGAGCAGTTCTTC
CASSLSGGANEQFF
>NA|TRBV18|NA|TRBJ2-1
TGTGCCAGCTCACCATTGGTTCACAATGAGCAGTTCTTC
CASSPLVHNEQFF
>NA|TRBV27|TRBD1|TRBJ1-5
TGTGCCAGCAGCATAACAGGGGGCGGACCAAGCAATCAGCCCCAGCATTTT
CASSITGGGPSNQPQHF
>NA|TRBV7-9|NA|TRBJ2-3
TGTGCCAGCAGCTCAAACCGAATAGGCAGGGCAGATACGCAGTATTTT
CASSSNRIGRADTQYF
>NA|TRBV19|TRBD2|TRBJ2-2
TGTGCCAGTAGTATAGCGGGGGGGAGCACCGGGGAGCTGTTTTTT
CASSIAGGSTGELFF
>NA|TRBV15|NA|TRBJ1-2
TGTGCCACCAGCAGAGACAGGGTCCGTGGCTACACCTTC
CATSRDRVRGYTF
>NA|TRBV29-1|TRBD1|TRBJ2-3
TGCAGCGTTGTAGGGGGCGCAACCTATAGCACAGATACGCAGTATTTT
CSVVGGATYSTDTQYF
>NA|TRBV7-2|NA|TRBJ2-1
TGTGCCAGCAGCCCCTCCTACAATGAGCAGTTCTTC
CASSPSYNEQFF
>NA|TRBV5-6|NA|TRBJ1-2
TGTGCCAGCAGCCCACTGGGGCGTGGCTACACCTTC
CASSPLGRGYTF
>NA|TRBV5-1|TRBD1|TRBJ2-1
TGCGCCAGCAGCAGGACAGGGAATGAGCAGTTCTTC
CASSRTGNEQFF
>once|TRBV6-5|TRBD1|TRBJ1-2
TGTGCCAGCAGTCCGGACAGGGGGCGGGGCTACACCTTC
CASSPDRGRGYTF
>NA|TRBV27|TRBD1|TRBJ1-1
TGTGCCAGCAGTTTATCTACAGGGGGGGCGGCTGAAGCTTTCTTT
CASSLSTGGAAEAFF
>NA|TRBV12-3/TRBV12-4|NA|TRBJ1-5
TGTGCCAGCAGTTTCCTGCCCAATCAGCCCCAGCATTTT
CASSFLPNQPQHF
>NA|TRBV6-2/TRBV6-3|NA|TRBJ2-2
TGTGCCAGCAGTTCCCCGAGGGGATGGGACACCGGGGAGCTGTTTTTT
CASSSPRGWDTGELFF
>NA|TRBV9|NA|TRBJ2-3
TGTGCCAGCAGCGTAGGACTGTTGGATACGCAGTATTTT
CASSVGLLDTQYF
>NA|TRBV6-5|TRBD1|TRBJ1-6
TGTGCCCCCATACAGGGGCCGGATTCACCCCTCCACTTT
CAPIQGPDSPLHF
>NA|TRBV28|NA|TRBJ2-7
TGTGCCAGCATGGTCCCAGGGGCCCTCCGGGAAGAGCAGTACTTC
CASMVPGALREEQYF
>NA|TRBV15|NA|TRBJ2-7
TGTGCCACCAGCAGAGATCAGGGGAAGTACGAGCAGTACTTC
CATSRDQGKYEQYF
>NA|TRBV6-5|NA|TRBJ1-1
TGTGCCAGCAGTTACTCTCCGGCGGTGCAGGGGACTGAAGCTTTCTTT
CASSYSPAVQGTEAFF
>NA|TRBV19|NA|TRBJ1-5
TGTGCCAGTAGAGGGTCCCGACAGAGCAATCAGCCCCAGCATTTT
CASRGSRQSNQPQHF
>NA|TRBV5-4|NA|TRBJ2-2
TGTGCCAGCAAGGTAGGGCCTACCGGGGAGCTGTTTTTT
CASKVGPTGELFF
>NA|TRBV2|TRBD1|TRBJ2-2
TGTGCCAGCAGTGAATGGACAGGGGGAAGCACCGGGGAGCTGTTTTTT
CASSEWTGGSTGELFF
>NA|TRBV7-9|NA|TRBJ2-3
TGTGCCAGCAGCTTAATAGATACGCAGTATTTT
CASSLIDTQYF
>NA|TRBV2|NA|TRBJ1-3
TGTGCCAGCAGTGAAGGACACTCTGGAAACACCATATATTTT
CASSEGHSGNTIYF
>NA|TRBV5-4|NA|TRBJ2-3
TGTGCCAGCAGGGGCAATCCCACAGATACGCAGTATTTT
CASRGNPTDTQYF
>once|TRBV4-1|TRBD1|TRBJ2-7
TGCGCCAGCAGCCATAACAGGGGCCAGAGGTACTTC
CASSHNRGQRYF
>NA|TRBV25-1|NA|TRBJ2-7
TGTGCCAGCAGTGAATCGGGGTACTACGAGCAGTACTTC
CASSESGYYEQYF
>NA|TRBV4-1|TRBD1|TRBJ1-1
TGCGCCAGCAGCCAAGCGGGGGACAGGGGGAACACTGAAGCTTTCTTT
CASSQAGDRGNTEAFF
>NA|TRBV4-2|TRBD2|TRBJ2-7
TGTGCCAGCAGCCCCGTATTTGTGTCGGGGGGGTTCCGCTCCTACGAGCAGTACTTC
CASSPVFVSGGFRSYEQYF
>NA|TRBV3-1/TRBV3-2|TRBD1|TRBJ2-4
TGTGCCAGCAGCCAAGATCCCACGGACAGGGCCGAGGACATTCAGTACTTC
CASSQDPTDRAEDIQYF
>NA|TRBV19|TRBD1|TRBJ1-2
TGTGCCAGTAGTAGGGGACAGGGGTGGAACTATGGCTACACCTTC
CASSRGQGWNYGYTF
>NA|TRBV5-1|TRBD1|TRBJ2-1
TGCGCCAGCAGCTTGGGCTGGGGACAGGGAACCTACAATGAGCAGTTCTTC
CASSLGWGQGTYNEQFF
>once|TRBV27|NA|TRBJ1-1
TGTGCCAGCAGTTTATCCCCTAGGGCGGACACTGAAGCTTTCTTT
CASSLSPRADTEAFF
>NA|TRBV5-1|TRBD2|TRBJ2-3
TGCGCCAGCAGCTTGAAGCGGGGGTGGGATACGCAGTATTTT
CASSLKRGWDTQYF
>NA|TRBV5-5|NA|TRBJ1-1
TGTGCCAGCAGTTGGGGCAGTGAAGCTTTCTTT
CASSWGSEAFF
>NA|TRBV4-1|TRBD1|TRBJ1-5
TGCGCCAGCAGCCAAACAGAACAGGGGGCCCTATCCAGCAATCAGCCCCAGCATTTT
CASSQTEQGALSSNQPQHF
>NA|TRBV7-6|NA|TRBJ1-2
TGTGCCAGCAGCTTAGTCAGCAGGGGAGTTGATGGCTACACCTTC
CASSLVSRGVDGYTF
>NA|TRBV29-1|NA|TRBJ1-2
TGCAGCGTTGATGGAGCGGGGAGTCTCGGCTACACCTTC
CSVDGAGSLGYTF
>NA|TRBV11-1|NA|TRBJ2-7
TGTGCCAGCAGCTTAGGGACACCCTACGAGCAGTACTTC
CASSLGTPYEQYF
>NA|TRBV7-3|NA|TRBJ2-1
TGTGCCAGCAGCTCGGACTCGGGACTGGGGTACAATGAGCAGTTCTTC
CASSSDSGLGYNEQFF
>NA|TRBV19|NA|TRBJ2-1
TGTGCCAGTAGTATACCGGGATACCCGGGGATCTCCTACAATGAGCAGTTCTTC
CASSIPGYPGISYNEQFF
>once|TRBV6-6|TRBD1|TRBJ2-6
TGTGCCAGCAGTCGGGCAGGGGGCCCCTCTGGGGCCAACGTCCTGACTTTC
CASSRAGGPSGANVLTF
>NA|TRBV7-2|NA|TRBJ2-3
TGTGCCAGCAGCTTAATGGCGGGACAACCCACAGATACGCAGTATTTT
CASSLMAGQPTDTQYF
>NA|TRBV4-2|TRBD1|TRBJ2-4
TGTGCCAGCAGCCAAACCCGGGACAGTAACATTCAGTACTTC
CASSQTRDSNIQYF
>NA|TRBV6-5|NA|TRBJ2-1
TGTGCCAGCAGTTACAGTAATGAGCAGTTCTTC
CASSYSNEQFF
>NA|TRBV12-5|TRBD1|TRBJ1-5
TGTGCTAGTGGTTTGGAACAGGGGCAGCCCCAGCATTTT
CASGLEQGQPQHF
>NA|TRBV29-1|NA|TRBJ1-2
TGCAGCGTTGGGAGGACAGTCTATGGCTACACCTTC
CSVGRTVYGYTF
>NA|TRBV7-9|NA|TRBJ2-1
TGTGCCAGCAGCCGAGGACCACCCGCGTTCTTC
CASSRGPPAFF
>once|TRBV19|TRBD2|TRBJ2-3
TGTGCCAGTAGTAGACTAGCGGGGAACCCGGGGGCAGATACGCAGTATTTT
CASSRLAGNPGADTQYF
>NA|TRBV7-2|TRBD1|TRBJ2-1
TGTGCCAGCAGCTTATGGCCGGGACAGGGGTACAATGAGCAGTTCTTC
CASSLWPGQGYNEQFF